This TCR beta chain appears in the sequencing data of a study of blood T cells in healthy people across ages. Alongside a J-beta primer mix, a sample-barcoded 5' primer served in a second PCR lasting roughly 6 to 12 cycles. Tags on each cDNA molecule came from a template-switch adaptor with 12 random nucleotides. TCRdb reprocessed the 5' RACE reads with MiXCR, giving one entry per CDR3 protein. The sample lists about a million distinct CDR3 sequences; around 46% were seen once. General study points: Estimated diversity that came from one million T cells was considered an underestimate. Conclusively comparing naive with antigen-experienced cells was impossible with unsorted PBMCs.

Only a few counts were recorded for this clonotype. Its antigen remains unknown. V shed 1 base, J shed 6 bases, and the junction held 3 bases outside the gene matches. The CDR3 loop spans 14 amino acids. This TCR derives from a man aged 25 to 40 in good health. The chain employs TRBV12-3 or TRBV12-4 and TRBJ1-2; 9 bases align to TRBD1. Sequencing was carried out using blood. CDR3 in DNA: TGTGCCAGCAGTTTAGGGGACAGGGTTAATGGCTACACCTTC. It translates to CASSLGDRVNGYTF.